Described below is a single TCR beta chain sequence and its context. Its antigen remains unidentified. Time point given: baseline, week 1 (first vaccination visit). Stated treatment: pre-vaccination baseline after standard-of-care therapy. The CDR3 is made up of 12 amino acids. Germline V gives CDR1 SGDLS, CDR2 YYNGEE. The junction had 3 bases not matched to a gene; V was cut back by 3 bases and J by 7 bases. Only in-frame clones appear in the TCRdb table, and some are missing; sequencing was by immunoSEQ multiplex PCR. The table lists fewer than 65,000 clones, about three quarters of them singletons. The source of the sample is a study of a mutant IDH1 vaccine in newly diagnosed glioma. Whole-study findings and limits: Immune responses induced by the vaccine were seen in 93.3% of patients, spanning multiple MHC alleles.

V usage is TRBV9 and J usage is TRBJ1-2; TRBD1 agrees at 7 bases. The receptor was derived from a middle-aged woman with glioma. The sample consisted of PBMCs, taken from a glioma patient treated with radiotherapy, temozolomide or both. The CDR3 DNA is TGTGCCAGCAGCGCTACAGGGGTTGGCTACACCTTC. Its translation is CASSATGVGYTF.